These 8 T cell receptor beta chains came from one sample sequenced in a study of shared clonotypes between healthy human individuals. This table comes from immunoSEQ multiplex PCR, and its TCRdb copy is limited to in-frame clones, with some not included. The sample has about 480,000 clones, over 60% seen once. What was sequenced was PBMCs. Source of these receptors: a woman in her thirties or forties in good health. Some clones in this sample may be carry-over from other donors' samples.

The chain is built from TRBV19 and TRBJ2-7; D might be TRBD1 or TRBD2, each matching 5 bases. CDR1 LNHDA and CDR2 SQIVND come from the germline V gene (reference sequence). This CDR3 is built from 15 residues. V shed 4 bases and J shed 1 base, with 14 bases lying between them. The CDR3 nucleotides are TGTGCCAGTAGTACCGCCGGGACGCAGTCCTACGAGCAGTACTTC. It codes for CASSTAGTQSYEQYF.

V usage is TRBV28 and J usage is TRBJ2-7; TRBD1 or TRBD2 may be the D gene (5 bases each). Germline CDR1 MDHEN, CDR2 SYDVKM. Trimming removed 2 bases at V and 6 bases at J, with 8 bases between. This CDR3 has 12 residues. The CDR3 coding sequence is TGTGCCAGCAGTTTAATGGGGGTCGAGCAGTACTTC. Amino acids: CASSLMGVEQYF.

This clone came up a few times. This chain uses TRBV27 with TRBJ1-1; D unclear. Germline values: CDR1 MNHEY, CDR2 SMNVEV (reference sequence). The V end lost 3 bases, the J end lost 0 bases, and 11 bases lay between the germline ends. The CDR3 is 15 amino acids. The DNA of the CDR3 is TGTGCCAGCAGTTTTAGCGGAATAATGAACACTGAAGCTTTCTTT. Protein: CASSFSGIMNTEAFF.

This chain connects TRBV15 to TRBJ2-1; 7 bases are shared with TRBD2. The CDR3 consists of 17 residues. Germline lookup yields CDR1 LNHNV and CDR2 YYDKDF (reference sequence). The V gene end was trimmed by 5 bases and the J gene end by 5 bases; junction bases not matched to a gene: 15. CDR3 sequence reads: CATSSITSGNWNNEQFF. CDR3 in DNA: TGTGCCACCAGCTCAATTACCAGCGGGAATTGGAACAATGAGCAGTTCTTC.

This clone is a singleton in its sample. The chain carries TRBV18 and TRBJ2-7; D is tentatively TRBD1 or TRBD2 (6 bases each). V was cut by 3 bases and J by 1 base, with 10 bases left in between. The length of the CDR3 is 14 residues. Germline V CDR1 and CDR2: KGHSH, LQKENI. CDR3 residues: CASSPRDKSYEQYF. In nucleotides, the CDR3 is TGTGCCAGCTCACCGCGGGACAAATCCTACGAGCAGTACTTC. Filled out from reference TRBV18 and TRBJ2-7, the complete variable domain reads NAGVMQNPRHLVRRRGQEARLRCSPMKGHSHVYWYRQLPEEGLKFMVYLQKENIIDESGMPKERFSAEFPKEGPSILRIQQVVRGDSAAYFCASSPRDKSYEQYFGPGTRLTVT.

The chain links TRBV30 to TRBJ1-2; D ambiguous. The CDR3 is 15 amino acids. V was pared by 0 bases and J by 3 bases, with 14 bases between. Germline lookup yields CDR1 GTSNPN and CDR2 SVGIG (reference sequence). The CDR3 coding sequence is TGTGCCTGGAGTGTAAGCCAGGTCAACTACTATGGCTACACCTTC. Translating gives CAWSVSQVNYYGYTF.

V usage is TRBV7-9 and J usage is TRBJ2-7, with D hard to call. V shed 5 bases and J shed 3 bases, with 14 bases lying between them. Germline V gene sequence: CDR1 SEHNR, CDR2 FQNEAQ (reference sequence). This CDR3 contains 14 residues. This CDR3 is CASSLGPPLYEQYF. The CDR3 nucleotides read TGTGCCAGCAGCCTAGGACCACCACTCTACGAGCAGTACTTC.

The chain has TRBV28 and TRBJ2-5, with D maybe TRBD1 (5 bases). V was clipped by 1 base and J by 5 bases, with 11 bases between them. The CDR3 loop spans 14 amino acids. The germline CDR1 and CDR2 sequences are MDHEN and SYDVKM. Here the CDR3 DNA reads TGTGCCAGCAGTTTATCCATCTCAGGGGAGACCCAGTACTTC. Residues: CASSLSISGETQYF.